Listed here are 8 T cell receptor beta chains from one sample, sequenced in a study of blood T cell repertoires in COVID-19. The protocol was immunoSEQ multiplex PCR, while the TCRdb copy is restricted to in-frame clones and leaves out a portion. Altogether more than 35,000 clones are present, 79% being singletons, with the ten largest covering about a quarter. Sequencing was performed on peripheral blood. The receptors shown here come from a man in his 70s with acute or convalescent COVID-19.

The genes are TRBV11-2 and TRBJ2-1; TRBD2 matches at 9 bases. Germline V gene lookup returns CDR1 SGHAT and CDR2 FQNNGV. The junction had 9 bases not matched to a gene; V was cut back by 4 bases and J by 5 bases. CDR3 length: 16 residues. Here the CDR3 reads CASSSSARLADNEQFF. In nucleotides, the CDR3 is TGTGCCAGCAGCTCCTCCGCCCGACTAGCGGACAATGAGCAGTTCTTC.

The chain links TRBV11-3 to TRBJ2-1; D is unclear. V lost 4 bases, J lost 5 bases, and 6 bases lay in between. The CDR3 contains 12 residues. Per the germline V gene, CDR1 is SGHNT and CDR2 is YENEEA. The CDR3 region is CASSSRDNEQFF. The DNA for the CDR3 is TGTGCCAGCAGCTCCCGGGACAATGAGCAGTTCTTC.

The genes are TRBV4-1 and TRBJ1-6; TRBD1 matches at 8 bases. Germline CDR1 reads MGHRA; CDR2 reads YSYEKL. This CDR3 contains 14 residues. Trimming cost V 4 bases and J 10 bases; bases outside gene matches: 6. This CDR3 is CASSLDRGGSPLHF. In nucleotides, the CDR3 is TGCGCCAGCAGCCTAGACAGGGGTGGATCACCCCTCCACTTT.

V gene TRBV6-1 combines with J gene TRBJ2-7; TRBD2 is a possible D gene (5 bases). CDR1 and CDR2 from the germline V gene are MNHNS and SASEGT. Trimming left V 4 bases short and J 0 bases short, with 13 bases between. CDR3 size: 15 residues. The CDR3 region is CASSVATHVSYEQYF. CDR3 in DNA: TGTGCCAGCAGTGTAGCGACACACGTCTCCTACGAGCAGTACTTC.

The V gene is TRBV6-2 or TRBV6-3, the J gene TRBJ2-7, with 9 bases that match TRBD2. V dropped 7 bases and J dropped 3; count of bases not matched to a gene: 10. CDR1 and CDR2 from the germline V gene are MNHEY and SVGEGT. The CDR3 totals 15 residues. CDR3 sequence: CASTPRGAGGYEQYF. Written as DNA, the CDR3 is TGTGCCAGCACCCCACGGGGAGCGGGAGGCTACGAGCAGTACTTC.

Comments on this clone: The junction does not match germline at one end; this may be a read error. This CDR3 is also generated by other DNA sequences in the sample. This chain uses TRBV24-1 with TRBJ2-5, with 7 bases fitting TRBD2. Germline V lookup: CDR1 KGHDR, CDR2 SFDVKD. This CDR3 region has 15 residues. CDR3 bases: TGCGCCACCAGTGACCCGAGCGGGGTCCAAGAGACCCAGTACTTC. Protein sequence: CATSDPSGVQETQYF.

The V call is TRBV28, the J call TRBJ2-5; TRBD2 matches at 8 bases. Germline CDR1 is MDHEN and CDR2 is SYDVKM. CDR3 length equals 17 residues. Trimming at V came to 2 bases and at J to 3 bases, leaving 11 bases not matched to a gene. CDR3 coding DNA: TGTGCCAGCAGTTTAGCCTTAGCGGGGCCTCGGAAAGAGACCCAGTACTTC. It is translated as CASSLALAGPRKETQYF.

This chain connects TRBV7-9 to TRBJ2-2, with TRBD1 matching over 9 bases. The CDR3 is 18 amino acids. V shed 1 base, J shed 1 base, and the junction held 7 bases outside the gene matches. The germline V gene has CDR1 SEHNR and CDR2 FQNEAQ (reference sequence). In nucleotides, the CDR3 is TGTGCCAGCAGCTTAGGGGGCCGGGACAGGGTGAACACCGGGGAGCTGTTTTTT. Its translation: CASSLGGRDRVNTGELFF. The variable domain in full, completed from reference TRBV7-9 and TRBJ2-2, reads DTGVSQNPRHKITKRGQNVTFRCDPISEHNRLYWYRQTLGQGPEFLTYFQNEAQLEKSRLLSDRFSAERPKGSFSTLEIQRTEQGDSAMYLCASSLGGRDRVNTGELFFGEGSRLTVL.